This T cell receptor beta chain is drawn from a study of cytomegalovirus exposure and HLA in healthy donors. The V end lost 1 base, the J end lost 4 bases, and 7 bases lay between the germline ends. CDR3 size: 14 residues. The germline V gene encodes CDR1 LGHNA and CDR2 YNFKEQ. The PCR used 60 Vbeta and 13 Jbeta primers. The data were produced by immunoSEQ multiplex PCR, yet TCRdb's version contains in-frame clones alone and is incomplete. The specimen's table records fewer than 130,000 clones. The TCR originated in a man aged 50 or older in good health and CMV-seronegative. The chain joins TRBV4-2 to TRBJ1-4; D is ambiguous. Sequencing used PBMCs. The CDR3 region has the DNA TGTGCCAGCAGCCAAGCCAGTTATAATGAAAAACTGTTTTTT. The encoded protein is CASSQASYNEKLFF.